This TCR beta chain came from a study of T-cell memory formation after mild COVID-19. TCRdb re-called the 5' RACE reads with MiXCR, one entry per CDR3 protein. Of under 450,000 distinct CDR3 sequences detected, about 20% appear once; the ten largest clones hold roughly 23%. The CDR3 covers 14 residues. Trimming at V came to 1 base and at J to 2 bases, leaving 2 bases not matched to a gene. The germline CDR1 and CDR2 sequences are SGHRS and YFSETQ. This clonotype was observed a handful of times. Sequencing was carried out using PBMCs or a T cell subset sorted from them (not recorded which). This receptor was identified in a man between 18 and 29 years old who had mild COVID-19 (a few samples of this study predate the infection). Cell type and time point are not known. The chain couples TRBV5-1 to TRBJ2-7; 8 bases match TRBD1. CDR3 in amino acids: CASSLQQGAYEQYF. In nucleotides, the CDR3 is TGCGCCAGCAGCTTGCAACAGGGGGCCTACGAGCAGTACTTC.